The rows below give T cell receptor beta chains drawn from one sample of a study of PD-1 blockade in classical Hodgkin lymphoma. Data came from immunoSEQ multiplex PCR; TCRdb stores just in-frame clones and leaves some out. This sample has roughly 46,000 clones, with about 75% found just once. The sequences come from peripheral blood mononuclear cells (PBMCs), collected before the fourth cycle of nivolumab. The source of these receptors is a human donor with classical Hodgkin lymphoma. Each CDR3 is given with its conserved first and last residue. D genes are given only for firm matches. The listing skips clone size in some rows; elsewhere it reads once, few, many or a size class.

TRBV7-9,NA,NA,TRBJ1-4,TGTGCCAGCAGCCCGGGACCCCGGGGAACTAATGAAAAACTGTTTTTT,CASSPGPRGTNEKLFF
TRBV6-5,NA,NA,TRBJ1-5,TGTGCCAGCAGTTACCGTGCCGGGGAGAGCAATCAGCCCCAGCATTTT,CASSYRAGESNQPQHF
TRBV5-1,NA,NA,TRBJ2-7,TGCGCCAGCAGCTTCGCCGGGGCTAGCAACGAGCAGTACTTC,CASSFAGASNEQYF
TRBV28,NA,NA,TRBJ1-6,TGTGCCAGCAGCCTCTCTGGGCAGGGTAATTCACCCCTCCACTTT,CASSLSGQGNSPLHF
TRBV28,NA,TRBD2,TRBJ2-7,TGTGCCAGCGGCCTAGCGGGGCGATACGAGCAGTACTTC,CASGLAGRYEQYF
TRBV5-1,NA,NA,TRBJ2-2,TGCGCCAGCAGCTGGCCAGGGCTAGCACCCTCGGGGGACACCGGGGAGCTGTTTTTT,CASSWPGLAPSGDTGELFF
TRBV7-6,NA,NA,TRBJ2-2,TGTGCCAGCAGCTTAGCGCGGGGACGTACCGGGGAGCTGTTTTTT,CASSLARGRTGELFF
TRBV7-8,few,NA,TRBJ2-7,TGTGCCAGCAGCTTAGGAGGGCTAGCGTCAAGCTCCTACGAGCAGTACTTC,CASSLGGLASSSYEQYF
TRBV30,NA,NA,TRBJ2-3,TGTGCCTGGGACGCTACAGATACGCAGTATTTT,CAWDATDTQYF
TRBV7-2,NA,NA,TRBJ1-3,TGTGCCAGCAGCTTATGGGGGGTAGGAAACACCATATATTTT,CASSLWGVGNTIYF
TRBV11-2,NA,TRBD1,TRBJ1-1,TGTGCCAGCAGCCCCGGGACAGGGGGGCAGAACACTGAAGCTTTCTTT,CASSPGTGGQNTEAFF
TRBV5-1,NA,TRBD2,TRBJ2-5,TGCGCCAGCAGCTTGTGGGGGACTAGCCTAAAAGAGACCCAGTACTTC,CASSLWGTSLKETQYF
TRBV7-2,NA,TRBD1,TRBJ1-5,TGTGCCAGCAGCGACAGGGAGGGTCAGCCCCAGCATTTT,CASSDREGQPQHF
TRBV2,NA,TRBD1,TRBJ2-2,TGTGCCAGCCTAGGGACAGCGAACACCGGGGAGCTGTTTTTT,CASLGTANTGELFF
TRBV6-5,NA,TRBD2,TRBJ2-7,TGTGCCAGCAGCCCGGGACTAGCGGAAAATAAGCAGTACTTC,CASSPGLAENKQYF
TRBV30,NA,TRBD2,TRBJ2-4,TGTGCCTGGAGTGTAGCGGGAGGGCCTGGCATTCAGTACTTC,CAWSVAGGPGIQYF
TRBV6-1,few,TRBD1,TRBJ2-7,TGTGCCAGCAGCTCCCGGACAGGGGGGCCCTACGAGCAGTACTTC,CASSSRTGGPYEQYF
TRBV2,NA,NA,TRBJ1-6,TGTGCCAGCAGTGATACTAATTCACCCCTCCACTTT,CASSDTNSPLHF
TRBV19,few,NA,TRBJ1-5,TGTGCCAGTAGCCGACCGGGACGGAGCAATCAGCCCCAGCATTTT,CASSRPGRSNQPQHF
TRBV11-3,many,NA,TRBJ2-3,TGTGCCAGCACCTCCGGGATGGCAGATACGCAGTATTTT,CASTSGMADTQYF
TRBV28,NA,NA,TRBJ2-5,TGTGCCAGCAGTGGTTTAAAAGGGGGAAATCATGAGACCCAGTACTTC,CASSGLKGGNHETQYF
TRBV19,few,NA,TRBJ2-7,TGTGCCAGTAGTGGGGTATTGGCAGGGGTGGGCGAGCAGTACTTC,CASSGVLAGVGEQYF
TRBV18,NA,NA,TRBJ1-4,TGTGCCAGCTCACAAGGCCACGGGATAGCTAATGAAAAACTGTTTTTT,CASSQGHGIANEKLFF
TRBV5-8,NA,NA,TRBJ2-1,TGTGCCAGCAGCCCGACCCCAGGGACGACCAACAATGAGCAGTTCTTC,CASSPTPGTTNNEQFF
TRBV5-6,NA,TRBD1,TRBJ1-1,TGTGCCAGTTCACAGGGGGTACTCAACACTGAAGCTTTCTTT,CASSQGVLNTEAFF
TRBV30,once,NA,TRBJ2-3,TGTGCCTGGAGTGTACGGGGGAAGGGTACGCAGTATTTT,CAWSVRGKGTQYF
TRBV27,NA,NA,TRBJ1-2,TGTGCCAGCAGTTTAAAAGGGACCTACTATGGCTACACCTTC,CASSLKGTYYGYTF